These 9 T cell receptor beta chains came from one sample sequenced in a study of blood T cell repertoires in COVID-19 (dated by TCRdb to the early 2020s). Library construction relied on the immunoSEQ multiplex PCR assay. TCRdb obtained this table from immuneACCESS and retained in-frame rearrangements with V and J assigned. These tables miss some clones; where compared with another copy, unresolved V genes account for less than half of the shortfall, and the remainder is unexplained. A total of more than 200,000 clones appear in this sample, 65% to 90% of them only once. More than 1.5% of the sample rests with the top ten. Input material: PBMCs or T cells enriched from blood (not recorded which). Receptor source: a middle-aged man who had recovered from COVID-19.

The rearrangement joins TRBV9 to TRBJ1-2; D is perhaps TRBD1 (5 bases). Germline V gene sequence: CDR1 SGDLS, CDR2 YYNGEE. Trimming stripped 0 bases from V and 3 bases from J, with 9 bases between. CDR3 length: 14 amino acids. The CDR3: CASSVDPGDYGYTF. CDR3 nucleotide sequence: TGTGCCAGCAGCGTAGACCCGGGGGACTATGGCTACACCTTC.

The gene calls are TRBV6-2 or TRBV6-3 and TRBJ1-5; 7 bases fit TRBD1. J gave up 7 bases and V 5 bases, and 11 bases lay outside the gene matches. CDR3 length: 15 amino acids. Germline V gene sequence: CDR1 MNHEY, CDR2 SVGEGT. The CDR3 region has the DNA TGTGCCAGCAGTACCATGAGGGGGCTTCGGCAGCCCCAGCATTTT. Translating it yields CASSTMRGLRQPQHF.

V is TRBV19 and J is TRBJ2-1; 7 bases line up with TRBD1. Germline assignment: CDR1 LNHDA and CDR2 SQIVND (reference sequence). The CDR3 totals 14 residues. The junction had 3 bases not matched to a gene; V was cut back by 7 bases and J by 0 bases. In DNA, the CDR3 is TGTGCCAGTACTAACAGGGGCTCCTACAATGAGCAGTTCTTC. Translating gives CASTNRGSYNEQFF.

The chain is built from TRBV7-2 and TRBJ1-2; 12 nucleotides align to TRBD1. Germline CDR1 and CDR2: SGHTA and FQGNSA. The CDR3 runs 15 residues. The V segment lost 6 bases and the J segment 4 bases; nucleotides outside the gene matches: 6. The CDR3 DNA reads TGTGCCAGCAGTTCCCGGGACAGGGGGCCCTATGGCTACACCTTC. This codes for CASSSRDRGPYGYTF.

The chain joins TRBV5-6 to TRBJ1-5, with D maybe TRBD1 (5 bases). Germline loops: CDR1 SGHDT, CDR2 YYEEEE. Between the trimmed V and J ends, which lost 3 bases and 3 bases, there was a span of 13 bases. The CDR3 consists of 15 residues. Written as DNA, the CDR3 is TGTGCCAGCAGCTGGTATACAGGATTCAATCAGCCCCAGCATTTT. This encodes CASSWYTGFNQPQHF.

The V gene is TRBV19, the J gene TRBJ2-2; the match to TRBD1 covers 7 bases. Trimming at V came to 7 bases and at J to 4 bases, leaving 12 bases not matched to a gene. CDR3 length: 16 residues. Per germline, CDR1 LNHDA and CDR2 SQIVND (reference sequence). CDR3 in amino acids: CASTKGEGAVTGELFF. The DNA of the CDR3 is TGTGCCAGTACAAAAGGAGAGGGGGCGGTCACCGGGGAGCTGTTTTTT.

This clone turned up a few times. The CDR3 loop reads CASSQSIRNSPLHF. The CDR3 nucleotides read TGTGCCAGCAGCCAAAGTATTCGGAATTCACCCCTCCACTTT. The chain recombines TRBV3-1 (or the pseudogene TRBV3-2) with TRBJ1-6; no definite D call. Germline V gene lookup returns CDR1 LGHDT and CDR2 YNNKEL (reference sequence). The CDR3 spans 14 residues. Trimming stripped 2 bases from V and 7 bases from J, with 9 bases between.

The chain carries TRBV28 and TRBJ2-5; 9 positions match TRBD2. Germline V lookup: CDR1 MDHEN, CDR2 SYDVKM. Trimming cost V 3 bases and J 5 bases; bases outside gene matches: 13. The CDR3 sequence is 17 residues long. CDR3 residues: CASSFPLRAGGVETQYF. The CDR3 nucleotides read TGTGCCAGCAGTTTTCCGCTTCGGGCGGGAGGGGTCGAGACCCAGTACTTC.

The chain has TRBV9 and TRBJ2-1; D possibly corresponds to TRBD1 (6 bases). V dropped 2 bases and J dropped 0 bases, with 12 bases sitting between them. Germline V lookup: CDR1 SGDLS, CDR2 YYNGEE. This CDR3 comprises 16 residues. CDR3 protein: CASSVTGHISYNEQFF. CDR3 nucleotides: TGTGCCAGCAGCGTGACAGGACACATCTCCTACAATGAGCAGTTCTTC.